The clone carrying this T cell receptor (beta chain) has just a few counts. The V gene's germline CDR1 is DFQATT and CDR2 SNEGSKA (reference sequence). The CDR3 consists of 15 residues. This sample was taken from a study of blood T cells in healthy people across ages. Combining a sample-barcoded 5' primer with a J-beta primer mix, a second PCR ran for 7 to 11 cycles. TCRdb re-called the 5' RACE reads through MiXCR, storing one row per CDR3 protein. Of 800,000 or so distinct CDR3 sequences in the sample, 20% to 30% were seen once. Separately, the same data were catalogued under a study of T cells of mothers and their children.

This TCR derives from a boy aged 10-17 years in good health. The J gene is TRBJ2-5, the V gene TRBV20-1, with D possibly TRBD1 on 6 matching bases. The tail of the sequence fits TRBJ2-1 better, so the J call may be wrong. Sequencing was carried out using blood. CDR3 protein: CSASAGAWTYNEQFF. The CDR3 DNA reads TGCAGTGCTAGTGCAGGGGCCTGGACCTACAATGAGCAGTTCTTC.